A selection of T cell receptor beta chains follows, all from one sample in a study of blood T cells in healthy people across ages. TCRdb redid the calling of the 5' RACE reads with MiXCR, one entry per CDR3 protein. The data contain about 650,000 distinct CDR3 sequences, roughly 32% of them singletons. Sequencing was done on a sample of blood. These receptor sequences come from a woman older than 75 in good health. Each CDR3 is given with its conserved first and last residue. The D gene is left open where the match is weak. Clone size is not always given. Where it is, it says once, few, many or a class for expanded clones.

NA	TRBV4-2	TRBJ2-7	few	CASSQESLGEQYF	TGTGCCAGCAGCCAGGAAAGTTTGGGCGAGCAGTACTTC
NA	TRBV20-1	TRBJ1-1	NA	CSASGNEWNTEAFF	TGCAGTGCTAGCGGGAATGAGTGGAACACTGAAGCTTTCTTT
NA	TRBV30	TRBJ1-4	NA	CAWSPQGYEKLFF	TGTGCCTGGAGTCCCCAGGGGTATGAAAAACTGTTTTTT
TRBD2	TRBV20-1	TRBJ2-1	many	CSARDGRTSGEYNEQFF	TGCAGTGCTAGAGATGGACGGACTAGCGGGGAGTACAATGAGCAGTTCTTC
NA	TRBV7-2	TRBJ2-7	many	CASSLVGGAGSYEQYF	TGTGCCAGCAGCTTAGTGGGGGGGGCCGGGAGCTACGAGCAGTACTTC
NA	TRBV12-3/TRBV12-4	TRBJ2-7	NA	CASSLGDGLYEQYF	TGTGCCAGCAGTTTGGGGGACGGATTATACGAGCAGTACTTC
NA	TRBV7-2	TRBJ2-7	many	CASSLSSYEQYF	TGTGCCAGCAGCTTAAGCTCCTACGAGCAGTACTTC
TRBD1	TRBV20-1	TRBJ2-5	NA	CSASTGTGLDGTQYF	TGCAGTGCTTCCACCGGGACAGGACTTGACGGGACCCAGTACTTC
NA	TRBV30	TRBJ2-1	many	CAWSTTNNEQFF	TGTGCCTGGAGTACCACCAACAATGAGCAGTTCTTC
NA	TRBV7-8	TRBJ2-1	NA	CASSSYPFEGSSYEQFF	TGTGCCAGCAGCTCATATCCCTTTGAGGGGAGCTCCTACGAGCAGTTCTTC
TRBD2	TRBV7-9	TRBJ2-1	NA	CASSLTSAVAGVREQFF	TGTGCCAGCAGCTTAACTTCAGCAGTAGCGGGAGTTCGAGAGCAGTTCTTC
NA	TRBV20-1	TRBJ2-1	many	CSASPITNEQFF	TGCAGTGCTAGCCCCATTACGAATGAGCAGTTCTTC
NA	TRBV20-1	TRBJ2-5	many	CSASASGGGWAQETQYF	TGCAGTGCTAGCGCATCGGGTGGGGGGTGGGCCCAAGAGACCCAGTACTTC
NA	TRBV20-1	TRBJ2-3	NA	CRARVADTQYF	TGCAGGGCTAGAGTCGCCGATACGCAGTATTTT
TRBD2	TRBV27	TRBJ2-3	few	CASCRTSGIIDTQYF	TGTGCCAGCTGCCGGACTAGCGGGATTATAGATACGCAGTATTTT
NA	TRBV24-1	TRBJ2-2	few	CATSDFLSPGRSTGELFF	TGTGCCACCAGTGATTTCCTCTCTCCGGGACGGAGCACCGGGGAGCTGTTTTTT
NA	TRBV24-1	TRBJ1-1	NA	CATSDSELAGNTEAFF	TGTGCCACCAGTGATTCTGAACTAGCGGGGAACACTGAAGCTTTCTTT
NA	TRBV20-1	TRBJ2-1	many	CSARQGLSYNEQFF	TGCAGTGCTAGACAGGGGCTGTCCTACAATGAGCAGTTCTTC
NA	TRBV20-1	TRBJ2-7	many	CSARDIRTSSNEQYF	TGCAGTGCTAGAGATATAAGGACATCCTCCAACGAGCAGTACTTC
TRBD1	TRBV5-1	TRBJ2-2	few	CASSAGGFTGELFF	TGCGCCAGCAGCGCAGGGGGATTCACCGGGGAGCTGTTTTTT
NA	TRBV7-8	TRBJ2-1	NA	CASSSTGTNYNEQFF	TGTGCCAGCAGCTCGACCGGGACCAACTACAATGAGCAGTTCTTC
NA	TRBV7-6	TRBJ2-1	many	CASSLSHAYNEQFF	TGTGCCAGCAGCTTAAGCCACGCATACAATGAGCAGTTCTTC
TRBD2	TRBV20-1	TRBJ2-7	NA	CCARPPLAGVYEQYF	TGCTGTGCCAGACCTCCGCTAGCGGGGGTTTACGAGCAGTACTTC
TRBD1	TRBV5-1	TRBJ1-6	many	CASSTGQASSSLHF	TGCGCCAGCAGCACTGGACAGGCCTCCTCATCCCTCCACTTT
NA	TRBV2	TRBJ2-5	few	CASREPDDKETQYF	TGTGCCAGCAGGGAACCCGACGATAAAGAGACCCAGTACTTC
NA	TRBV11-2	TRBJ2-4	few	CASSLALAKNIQYF	TGTGCCAGCAGCTTAGCCTTAGCCAAAAACATTCAGTACTTC
TRBD1	TRBV7-2	TRBJ1-2	many	CASSLGTGGSYGYTF	TGTGCCAGCAGCTTAGGAACAGGGGGCTCCTATGGCTACACCTTC
TRBD1	TRBV5-1	TRBJ1-1	many	CASSLFSTGVNTEAFF	TGCGCCAGCAGCTTGTTTTCCACAGGGGTCAACACTGAAGCTTTCTTT
TRBD1	TRBV5-1	TRBJ1-4	few	CASSRGTGSNEKLFF	TGCGCCAGCAGCCGAGGGACAGGGAGCAATGAAAAACTGTTTTTT
NA	TRBV11-2	TRBJ2-2	NA	CASSLSGSSTGELFF	TGTGCCAGCAGCTTAAGTGGCAGTTCAACCGGGGAGCTGTTTTTT
TRBD2	TRBV20-1	TRBJ2-5	many	CSASAFVSGGAETQYF	TGCAGTGCTAGTGCTTTCGTTAGCGGGGGGGCAGAGACCCAGTACTTC
NA	TRBV4-2	TRBJ2-1	many	CASSQETVGGRDNEQFF	TGTGCCAGCAGCCAAGAAACTGTAGGGGGGCGAGACAATGAGCAGTTCTTC
NA	TRBV6-2/TRBV6-3	TRBJ2-2	NA	CASSYSNSNTGELFF	TGTGCCAGCAGTTACTCGAACTCGAACACCGGGGAGCTGTTTTTT
TRBD2	TRBV7-2	TRBJ2-1	NA	CASSPGTSGWSRSPYNEQFF	TGTGCCAGCAGCCCCGGGACTAGCGGGTGGAGTCGGTCCCCCTACAATGAGCAGTTCTTC
TRBD2	TRBV7-2	TRBJ2-1	many	CASSLVRSGGANEQFF	TGTGCCAGCAGCTTAGTACGTAGCGGGGGGGCAAATGAGCAGTTCTTC
NA	TRBV30	TRBJ2-2	NA	CAWSVIDGGELFF	TGTGCCTGGAGTGTAATTGACGGCGGGGAGCTGTTTTTT
NA	TRBV9	TRBJ2-5	NA	CASSRREEGETQYF	TGTGCCAGCAGCAGGCGGGAAGAAGGGGAGACCCAGTACTTC
TRBD2	TRBV5-6	TRBJ2-4	NA	CASSFLTSGGHIQYF	TGTGCCAGCAGCTTCCTGACTAGCGGGGGACACATTCAGTACTTC
TRBD1	TRBV4-1	TRBJ1-4	NA	CASSQVGTGNEKLFF	TGCGCCAGCAGCCAAGTCGGGACAGGGAATGAAAAACTGTTTTTT
NA	TRBV20-1	TRBJ2-7	many	CSAREGLPPLRYEQYF	TGCAGTGCTAGAGAGGGCCTCCCCCCCCTCCGCTACGAGCAGTACTTC
TRBD2	TRBV7-8	TRBJ2-3	few	CASSPGTSGVGDTQYF	TGTGCCAGCAGCCCCGGGACTAGCGGGGTCGGAGATACGCAGTATTTT
TRBD1	TRBV13	TRBJ2-1	many	CASSLGDREYEQFF	TGTGCCAGCAGCTTAGGGGACAGGGAGTACGAGCAGTTCTTC
NA	TRBV20-1	TRBJ1-4	NA	CSAREPGRGDEKLFF	TGCAGTGCTAGAGAGCCGGGACGGGGCGATGAAAAACTGTTTTTT
NA	TRBV6-1	TRBJ2-7	many	CASSVTGGAMRNEQYF	TGTGCCAGCAGTGTTACGGGGGGCGCCATGAGGAACGAGCAGTACTTC
TRBD2	TRBV5-1	TRBJ2-7	NA	CASSLGREAQYF	TGCGCCAGCAGCCTGGGACGGGAGGCCCAGTACTTC
TRBD2	TRBV9	TRBJ2-5	many	CASSVAGAGVPQETQYF	TGTGCCAGCAGCGTAGCTGGCGCGGGGGTTCCTCAAGAGACCCAGTACTTC
NA	TRBV7-2	TRBJ2-5	many	CASSLGLARYQETQYF	TGTGCCAGCAGCTTAGGGCTAGCGAGGTACCAAGAGACCCAGTACTTC
NA	TRBV24-1	TRBJ2-5	many	CATSDNLSERGETQYF	TGTGCCACCAGTGACAATCTTAGTGAACGGGGAGAGACCCAGTACTTC